The table lists the clone carrying this TCR beta chain with a count of one. Deletions cut 4 bases from V and 3 bases from J, with 9 bases between. The CDR3 runs 14 residues. Germline CDR1 is LNHDA and CDR2 is SQIVND (reference sequence). Time point noted: after dendritic cell vaccination, including at tumor progression/relapse. This specimen belongs to a study of glioma-infiltrating T cells after dendritic cell vaccination. Looking at the study overall: Monocyte-derived dendritic cells, cultured 6 to 7 days with IL-4 and GM-CSF, were pulsed with autologous tumor lysate.

Profiled with immunoSEQ multiplex PCR; TCRdb holds only in-frame clones, not every one. The sample contains approximately 62,000 clones, roughly 86% of which appear only once. Source: blood, taken after dendritic cell vaccination. The TCR comes from a human donor with glioblastoma. The chain is built from TRBV19 and TRBJ1-4; D is ambiguous. CDR3 region: CASSRISANEKLFF. Written as DNA, the CDR3 is TGTGCCAGTAGTAGAATATCGGCTAATGAAAAACTGTTTTTT. The entire variable domain, with the rest obtained from reference TRBV19 and TRBJ1-4, is as follows: DGGITQSPKYLFRKEGQNVTLSCEQNLNHDAMYWYRQDPGQGLRLIYYSQIVNDFQKGDIAEGYSVSREKKESFPLTVTSAQKNPTAFYLCASSRISANEKLFFGSGTQLSVL.